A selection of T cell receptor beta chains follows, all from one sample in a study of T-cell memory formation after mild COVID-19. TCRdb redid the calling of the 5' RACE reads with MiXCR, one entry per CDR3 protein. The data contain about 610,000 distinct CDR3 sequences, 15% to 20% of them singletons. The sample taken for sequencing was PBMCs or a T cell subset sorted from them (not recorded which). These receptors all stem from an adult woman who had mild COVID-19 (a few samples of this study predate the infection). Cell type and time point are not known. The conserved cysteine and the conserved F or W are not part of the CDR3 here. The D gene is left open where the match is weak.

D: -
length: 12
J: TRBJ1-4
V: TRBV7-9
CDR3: ASSLAPRPEKLF

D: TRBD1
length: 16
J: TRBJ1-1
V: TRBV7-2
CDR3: ASSRDRGQFRGNTEAF

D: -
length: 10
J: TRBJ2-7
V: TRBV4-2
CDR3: ASSQDKREQY

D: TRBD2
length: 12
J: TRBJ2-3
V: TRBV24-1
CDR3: ATGGSGSSDTQY

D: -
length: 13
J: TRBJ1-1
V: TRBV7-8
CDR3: ASSLVRGSGTEAF

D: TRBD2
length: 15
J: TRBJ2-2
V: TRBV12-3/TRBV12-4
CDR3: ASRVSGLAGRTGELF

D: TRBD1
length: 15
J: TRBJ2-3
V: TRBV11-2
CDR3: ASSLWGPGQPTDTQY

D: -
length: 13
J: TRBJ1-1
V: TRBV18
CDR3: ASSPPNSPGTEAF

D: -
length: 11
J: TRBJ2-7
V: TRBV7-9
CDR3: ASSFKSTYEQY

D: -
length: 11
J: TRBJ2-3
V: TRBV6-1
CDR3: ASSELVENTQY

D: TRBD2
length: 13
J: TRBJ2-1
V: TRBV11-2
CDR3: ASSPIAGGKNEQF

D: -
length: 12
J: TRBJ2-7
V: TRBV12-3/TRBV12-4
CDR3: ASREGSGRREQY

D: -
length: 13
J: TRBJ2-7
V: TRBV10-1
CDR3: ASNRREPFSYEQY

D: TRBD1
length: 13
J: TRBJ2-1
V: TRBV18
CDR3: ASSLTGNSYNEQF

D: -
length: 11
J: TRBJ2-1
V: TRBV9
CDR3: ASSVGSSNEQF

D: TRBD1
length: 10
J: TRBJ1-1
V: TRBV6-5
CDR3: ASSPEQGQAF

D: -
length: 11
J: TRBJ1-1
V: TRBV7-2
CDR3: ASRQDSQGEAF

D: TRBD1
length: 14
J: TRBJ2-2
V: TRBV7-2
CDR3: ASSSQTGGITGELF

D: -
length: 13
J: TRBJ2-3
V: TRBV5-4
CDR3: ASNPGGIPTDTQY

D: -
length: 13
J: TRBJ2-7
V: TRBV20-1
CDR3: SARDGRPATYEQY

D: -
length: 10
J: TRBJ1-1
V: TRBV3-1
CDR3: ASSQDRLEAF

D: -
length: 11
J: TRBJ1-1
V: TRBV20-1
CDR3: SGGASVNTEAF

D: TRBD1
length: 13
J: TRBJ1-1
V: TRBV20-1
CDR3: SARGTDRGNTEAF

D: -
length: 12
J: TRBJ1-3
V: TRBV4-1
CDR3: ASSPSDSGNTIY

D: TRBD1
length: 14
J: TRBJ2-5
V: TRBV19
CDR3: ASSILGTGTSETQY

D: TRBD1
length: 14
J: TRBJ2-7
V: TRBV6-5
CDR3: ASSRYSGTGAFEQY

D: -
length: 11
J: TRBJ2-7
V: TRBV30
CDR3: AWRGTATYEQY

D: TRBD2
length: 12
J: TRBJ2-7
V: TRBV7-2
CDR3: ASSLGGSGHEQY

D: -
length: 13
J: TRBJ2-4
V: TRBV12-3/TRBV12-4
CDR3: ASSRHRAGDNIQY

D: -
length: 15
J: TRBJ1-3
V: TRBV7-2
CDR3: ASSSRGDFLSGNTIY

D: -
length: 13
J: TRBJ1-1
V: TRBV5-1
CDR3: ASSLGPGAITEAF

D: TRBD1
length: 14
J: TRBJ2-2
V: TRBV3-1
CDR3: ASSPTGAGNTGELF

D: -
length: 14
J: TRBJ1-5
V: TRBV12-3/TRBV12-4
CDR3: ASQHSGAKGNQPQH

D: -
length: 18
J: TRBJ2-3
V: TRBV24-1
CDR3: ATSDLRDKADPWVTDTQY

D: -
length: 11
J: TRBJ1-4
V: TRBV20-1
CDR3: SANGRANEKLF

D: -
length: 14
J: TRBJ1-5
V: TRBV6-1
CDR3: ASSGAGTVLGQPQH

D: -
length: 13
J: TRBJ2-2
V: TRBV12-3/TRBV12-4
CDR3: ASSAQGKNTGELF

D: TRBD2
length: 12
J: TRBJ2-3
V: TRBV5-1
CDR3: ASRLAGVSDTQY

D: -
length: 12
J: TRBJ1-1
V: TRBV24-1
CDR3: ATSGSTGPPEAF

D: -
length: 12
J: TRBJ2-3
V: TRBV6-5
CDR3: ASSYGDLSDTQY

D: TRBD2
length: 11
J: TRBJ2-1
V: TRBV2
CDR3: ASKYGTSIEQF